The T cell receptor (beta chain) under discussion was sequenced for a study of prognosis after radiotherapy for stage I lung cancer (dated by TCRdb to 2020 to 2023). The study in broad terms: Between early 2018 and early 2019, fewer than 20 patients with stage I NSCLC were enrolled in Nanjing, China. Oligometastatic NSCLC after surgical resection of the primary tumor was present in 5 or 6 patients, while newly diagnosed primary stage I lung tumors were present in 11 to 15. Every patient was deemed medically inoperable, approximately 11 because of comorbidities and six to eight because they refused surgery. Ages in the cohort of some 13 men and over 5 women ranged from roughly 50 to 85 years, with a median of 74. Approximately 13 patients had adenocarcinoma and over five had squamous cell carcinoma as the tumor histology. Image-guided IMRT or VMAT was used to deliver SBRT in 3 to 5 fractions at a biologically effective dose of at least 100 Gy. Concurrent therapy was not administered to any patient alongside SBRT. About 20% of the 19 patients developed distant metastases after SBRT, at a median of roughly seven months; the other 15 showed no significant progression. Peripheral blood TCR beta repertoires were profiled in stage I NSCLC patients before and after stereotactic body radiotherapy, and the study then linked these repertoires to distant failure. The study sequenced approximately 40 blood samples from some 19 patients, one before and one after SBRT per patient. Study-wide conclusions, independent of this receptor: No adjustment for multiple comparisons was applied to any of the reported P values. Tumor specificity of expanded TCR clones was not determined. TRBV and TRBJ usage frequencies reportedly varied with metastasis status, involving two V genes at baseline and ten or so V and two J genes after SBRT. A decrease in unique TCR clone counts was observed after SBRT (median about 9,400 before versus several thousand after; Wilcoxon paired P=0.011). The study was limited by its small cohort and short follow-up, and the findings require independent validation. Post-SBRT Shannon entropy and its change from baseline were lower in patients who developed distant metastases; baseline Shannon entropy was not associated with metastases.

Two rounds of multiplex PCR on genomic DNA were used to amplify the TCR beta CDR3 region. The first PCR round used primers specific to each TRBV and TRBJ gene, and the primer sequences were filed in Chinese patent CN105087789A. The second PCR round used universal primers. The Roche High Pure PCR Template Preparation Kit was used to extract genomic DNA from frozen PBMCs. The libraries underwent paired-end sequencing with 151 bp reads on an Illumina HiSeq 3000. As for how the authors treated the data: CutAdapt was used to discard raw reads that did not contain the multiplex PCR primer sequences. High-quality paired reads were merged into contigs with PEAR. TRB V, D and J gene segments were assigned to each contig with MiXCR by alignment to reference sequences. To remove sequencing errors, CDR3 sequences were clustered according to base quality and sequence similarity. Diversity was calculated as Shannon entropy divided by the natural log of the number of productive TCR sequences. One minus Shannon entropy divided by the natural log of the number of unique clonotypes was used as the definition of clonality. Using the Youden index from ROC curves, the researchers picked the repertoire-metric cut-offs for progression-free survival, and all analyses were carried out in R 3.5.3. In-frame beta chains were kept once TCRdb had trimmed the public reads at Q25 with fastp and called clones with MiXCR. Every entry covers one CDR3 protein and lists the most common genes and DNA from its rows. In this record, the V and J calls reflect TCRdb's handling and not the investigators' own analysis. For this sample the table gives 13,000 to 15,000 distinct CDR3 sequences, of which 31% were detected only once. 25% to 35% of the sample is taken by the ten largest.

No patient had a history of other malignancies or prior chemotherapy or radiotherapy, and all had node-negative disease on CT and PET/CT. Around 6 milliliters of peripheral venous blood were drawn into EDTA tubes at each of two time points. PBMCs were isolated by Ficoll-Paque Plus density-gradient centrifugation. Samples were stored at -80°C immediately after collection until analysis. At the junction V is shortened by 4 bases and J by 9 bases, with 13 bases in between. Taken from cysteine to phenylalanine, the CDR3 has 13 residues. This entry keeps only the CDR3 DNA: 39 bases, framed from base 1. CDR1 SGHTA and CDR2 FQGNSA were looked up in the germline V gene. This clonotype is classified as medium-sized (0.01 to 0.1%). What this receptor recognizes is not known. Base qualities are not provided; no much larger clone lies one nucleotide away.

Here the chain combines TRBV7-2 and TRBJ2-1; possibly the D gene is TRBD2, per 5 matching bases. The clonotype originates from a donor over 45 with non-small cell lung cancer. The sequences come from PBMCs, collected before or after stereotactic body radiation therapy (not recorded which). Read as DNA, the sequence is TGTGCCAGCAGCTCCCAGGCGGGCTCTGAGCAGTTCTTC. This encodes CASSSQAGSEQFF.